This T cell receptor (beta chain) is drawn from a study of cytomegalovirus exposure and HLA in healthy donors. 60 Vbeta and 13 Jbeta primers were used in PCR. Using immunoSEQ multiplex PCR, the repertoire was profiled, and TCRdb retains in-frame clones only, with some absent. The sample includes some 180,000 clones, around 80% of them seen just once. This clone has more than one count but fewer than ten. The source material was PBMCs. The clonotype comes from a woman in her thirties in good health and CMV-seronegative.

In DNA form, the CDR3 reads TGTGCCAGCAGCCCACTACGGTTCTCTGGAAACACCATATATTTT. It encodes CASSPLRFSGNTIYF. The rearrangement links TRBV6-6 to TRBJ1-3; no firm D call. With 6 bases removed from V and 0 bases from J, the gap between germline ends came to 12 bases. CDR1 and CDR2 from the germline V gene are MNHNY and SVGAGI (reference sequence). This CDR3 is 15 amino acids long.